The 21 T cell receptor beta chains reported below all come from one sample, sequenced in a study of immune evolution from preneoplasia to lung adenocarcinoma. This table comes from immunoSEQ multiplex PCR, and its TCRdb copy is limited to in-frame clones, with some not included. The sample has 35,000 to 40,000 clones, roughly four fifths seen once. Sequencing was carried out using FFPE invasive lung adenocarcinoma tissue. These receptors were collected from a person aged 55 to 70 with lung adenocarcinoma.

The V call is TRBV14, the J call TRBJ2-4; the D is unclear. V was trimmed by 8 bases and J by 0 bases, leaving 8 bases between them. The CDR3 extends over 13 amino acids. Germline V gives CDR1 SGHDN, CDR2 FVKESK. CDR3 sequence: CASSTLAKNIQYF. CDR3 bases: TGTGCCAGCTCTACCCTAGCCAAAAACATTCAGTACTTC.

V gene TRBV11-2 combines with J gene TRBJ2-5; 10 bases agree with TRBD2. Trimming cost V 4 bases and J 5 bases; bases outside gene matches: 13. Germline V lookup: CDR1 SGHAT, CDR2 FQNNGV. This CDR3 is 17 amino acids long. In DNA, the CDR3 is TGTGCCAGCAGCTCGGGAGCGGGAGGGGGGTACTTTGAGACCCAGTACTTC. This translates into CASSSGAGGGYFETQYF.

This clone has more than one count but fewer than ten. The gene calls are TRBV7-8 and TRBJ2-3; no firm D call. The V end was cut by 5 bases, the J end by 4 bases, with 7 bases between. Germline loops: CDR1 SGHVS, CDR2 FQNEAQ. CDR3 size: 12 residues. The CDR3 DNA follows: TGTGCCAGCAGCGCCCTTTCAGATACGCAGTATTTT. Its protein product is CASSALSDTQYF.

The chain combines TRBV5-6 with TRBJ2-3, with D unclear. This CDR3 has 14 amino acids. Trimming cost V 1 base and J 5 bases, with 11 bases left between them. Per the germline V gene, CDR1 is SGHDT and CDR2 is YYEEEE. The CDR3 loop reads CASSLPPQLDTQYF. The CDR3 bases are TGTGCCAGCAGCTTGCCTCCTCAGCTAGATACGCAGTATTTT. Combining the CDR3 with reference TRBV5-6 and TRBJ2-3 gives the whole variable domain DAGVTQSPTHLIKTRGQQVTLRCSPKSGHDTVSWYQQALGQGPQFIFQYYEEEERQRGNFPDRFSGHQFPNYSSELNVNALLLGDSALYLCASSLPPQLDTQYFGPGTRLTVL.

The chain links TRBV7-6 to TRBJ2-2; tentatively, D is TRBD2 (5 bases). The CDR3 length is 16 residues. Germline CDR1 SGHVS, CDR2 FNYEAQ. V lost 0 bases to trimming and J lost 0 bases, with 8 bases between them. In nucleotides, the CDR3 is TGTGCCAGCAGCTTAGCGTCCGGGGCGAACACCGGGGAGCTGTTTTTT. It codes for CASSLASGANTGELFF.

This clone appeared a few times. Other nucleotide sequences in the sample specify the same CDR3. The chain is built from TRBV6-6 and TRBJ2-1; D is ambiguous. The CDR3 is 14 residues long. Per the germline V gene, CDR1 is MNHNY and CDR2 is SVGAGI (reference sequence). Trimming pared 0 bases from V and 6 bases from J, leaving 9 bases between. The CDR3 loop reads CASSYSTGGNEQFF. CDR3 nucleotide sequence: TGTGCCAGCAGTTACTCGACCGGTGGCAATGAGCAGTTCTTC.

The genes are TRBV10-3 and TRBJ1-1; 9 positions match TRBD1. The CDR3 spans 14 residues. Germline V gives CDR1 ENHRY, CDR2 SYGVKD. V shed 6 bases, J shed 3 bases, and the junction held 5 bases outside the gene matches. This CDR3 reads CAIRKQGADTEAFF. CDR3 DNA: TGTGCCATCAGAAAACAGGGGGCCGACACTGAAGCTTTCTTT.

A few counts support this clone. Other DNA variants within this sample encode the same CDR3. The rearrangement uses TRBV2 and TRBJ1-5; no clear D. This CDR3 spans 13 amino acids. V was clipped by 4 bases and J by 4 bases, with 8 bases between them. Germline CDR1 SNHLY, CDR2 FYNNEI. As DNA, the CDR3 is TGTGCCAGCAGTGGTCCTATAAATCAGCCCCAGCATTTT. Translating gives CASSGPINQPQHF.

The chain links TRBV6-6 to TRBJ1-2, with TRBD1 matching over 7 bases. The CDR3 totals 15 residues. V was clipped by 5 bases and J by 7 bases; unmatched bases: 13. Germline values: CDR1 MNHNY, CDR2 SVGAGI (reference sequence). The CDR3 reads CASSPEFRGAGGYTF. As DNA, the CDR3 is TGTGCCAGCAGTCCCGAATTCAGGGGGGCGGGTGGCTACACCTTC.

This clone was seen more than once but under ten times. V and J are TRBV7-9 and TRBJ1-4; D gene ambiguous. CDR1 is SEHNR, CDR2 FQNEAQ, per germline (reference sequence). This CDR3 comprises 13 residues. Trimming took 5 bases from V and 8 from J, leaving 12 bases between them. In DNA form, the CDR3 reads TGTGCCAGCAGCCGAGGAGCCGGGGAAAAACTGTTTTTT. It translates to CASSRGAGEKLFF.

Comments on this clone: The sample has other DNA sequences that encode this CDR3 too. J is TRBJ1-1 and V is TRBV10-2; no definite D call. Germline CDR1 WSHSY, CDR2 SAAADI. V shed 3 bases and J shed 1 base, with 6 bases lying between them. CDR3 length: 13 amino acids. CDR3 sequence: CASSENTNTEAFF. CDR3 nucleotide sequence: TGCGCCAGCAGTGAAAACACGAACACTGAAGCTTTCTTT.

The J gene is TRBJ1-5, the V gene TRBV19; weak D call: TRBD1 (5 bases). The CDR3 consists of 13 residues. Germline CDR1 reads LNHDA; CDR2 reads SQIVND (reference sequence). V lost 2 bases and J lost 6, with 8 bases in between. The CDR3 DNA is TGTGCCAGTAGTATAATTCAGGGTCAGCCCCAGCATTTT. Translation: CASSIIQGQPQHF.

V and J are TRBV7-6 and TRBJ2-2; TRBD2 might be the D (5 bases). V was cut by 3 bases and J by 4 bases, with 12 bases left in between. This CDR3 comprises 15 residues. Germline CDR1 SGHVS, CDR2 FNYEAQ. CDR3 sequence: CASSLTAGTTGELFF. Written as DNA, the CDR3 is TGTGCCAGCAGCTTGACGGCGGGCACCACCGGGGAGCTGTTTTTT.

The chain uses TRBV23-1 and TRBJ1-3, with TRBD1 identical over 7 bases. TRBV23-1 is filed as an ORF, its function uncertain. The CDR3 is 18 residues long. V was clipped by 0 bases and J by 0 bases; unmatched bases: 8. Written as DNA, the CDR3 is TGCGCCAGCAGTCAATCCCCGGGACAGTCGAGCTCTGGAAACACCATATATTTT. Protein sequence: CASSQSPGQSSSGNTIYF.

This clone was picked up a small number of times. This sequence joins TRBV28 and TRBJ2-2; TRBD2 might be the D (6 bases). This CDR3 spans 16 amino acids. V was clipped by 5 bases and J by 0 bases, with 13 bases between them. The V gene's germline CDR1 is MDHEN and CDR2 SYDVKM. The CDR3 reads CASSRTGLTNTGELFF. CDR3 DNA: TGTGCCAGCAGTCGAACGGGACTCACGAACACCGGGGAGCTGTTTTTT.

This clone has only a few counts. CDR3 coding DNA: TGTGCCAGCAGCCCCTACCCGGGACTAGCGAGCACAGATACGCAGTATTTT. Encoded protein: CASSPYPGLASTDTQYF. This chain links TRBV7-8 with TRBJ2-3; 10 nucleotides agree with TRBD2. The CDR3 contains 17 residues. In germline, CDR1 is SGHVS, CDR2 FQNEAQ. V lost 5 bases, J lost 0 bases, and 8 bases stayed unmatched.

The chain employs TRBV10-3 and TRBJ2-1, with D uncertain. Between the trimmed V and J ends, which lost 6 bases and 5 bases, there was a span of 8 bases. CDR3 length: 12 amino acids. Germline V lookup: CDR1 ENHRY, CDR2 SYGVKD. CDR3 bases: TGTGCCATCAGGGGCAGGAACAATGAGCAGTTCTTC. Translated: CAIRGRNNEQFF.

This clone was detected only a few times. This chain connects TRBV28 to TRBJ2-7; 8 bases match TRBD2. The V gene end was trimmed by 5 bases and the J gene end by 5 bases; junction bases not matched to a gene: 11. CDR3 length: 15 amino acids. Germline assignment: CDR1 MDHEN and CDR2 SYDVKM. The CDR3, as DNA: TGTGCCAGCAGTCAACTAGCGGCAACCACGGACGAGCAGTACTTC. Translation gives CASSQLAATTDEQYF.

The rearrangement links TRBV4-2 to TRBJ2-1; 8 nucleotides match TRBD2. Germline V lookup: CDR1 LGHNA, CDR2 YNFKEQ. With 2 bases clipped from V and 11 bases from J, the junction kept 5 bases outside the gene matches. This CDR3 comprises 13 residues. The CDR3 bases are TGTGCCAGCAGCCAATCGGGGGGGGAGAAGCAGTTCTTC. It encodes CASSQSGGEKQFF.

The chain recombines TRBV2 with TRBJ2-3, with D hard to call. The CDR3 sequence is 11 residues long. The V and J ends lost 4 bases and 6 bases respectively, with 5 bases between them. CDR1 is SNHLY, CDR2 FYNNEI, per germline. CDR3 amino acids: CASSVRDTQYF. The CDR3 nucleotides read TGTGCCAGCAGTGTTCGGGATACGCAGTATTTT.

This rearrangement joins TRBV11-2 to TRBJ2-1; 7 positions agree with TRBD2. Looked up from germline, CDR1 is SGHAT and CDR2 is FQNNGV. This CDR3 is 17 amino acids long. Unmatched junction bases numbered 16, after V lost 4 bases and J lost 7 bases. The CDR3 spells CASSSRSGRALPNEQFF. The CDR3 DNA reads as TGTGCCAGCAGCTCCCGAAGTGGGAGGGCCCTACCAAATGAGCAGTTCTTC.